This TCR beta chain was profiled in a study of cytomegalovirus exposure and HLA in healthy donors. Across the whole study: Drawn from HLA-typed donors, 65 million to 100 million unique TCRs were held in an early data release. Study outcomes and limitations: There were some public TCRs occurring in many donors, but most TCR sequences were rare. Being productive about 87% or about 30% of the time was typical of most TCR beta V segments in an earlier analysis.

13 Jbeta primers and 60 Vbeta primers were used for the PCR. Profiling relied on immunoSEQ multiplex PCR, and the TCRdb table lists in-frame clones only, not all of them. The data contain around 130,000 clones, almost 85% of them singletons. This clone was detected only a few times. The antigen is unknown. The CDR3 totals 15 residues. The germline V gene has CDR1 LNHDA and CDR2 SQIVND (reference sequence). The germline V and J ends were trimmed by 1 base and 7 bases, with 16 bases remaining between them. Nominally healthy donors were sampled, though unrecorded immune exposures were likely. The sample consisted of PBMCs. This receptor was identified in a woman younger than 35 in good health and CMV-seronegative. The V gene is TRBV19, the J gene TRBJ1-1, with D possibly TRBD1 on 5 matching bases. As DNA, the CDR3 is TGTGCCAGTAGTATAGTAGGAGGCAGGGAGGATGAAGCTTTCTTT. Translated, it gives CASSIVGGREDEAFF.